This is a list of T cell receptor beta chains from one sample in a study of neoadjuvant anti-PD-1 for oral cavity cancer. The data were produced by immunoSEQ multiplex PCR, yet TCRdb's version contains in-frame clones alone and is incomplete. The table has about 15,000 clones, about 65% seen once; the top ten hold around 2.4%. The sample here was PBMCs, taken before nivolumab (anti-PD-1) treatment. Receptors were obtained from a person between 40 and 85 years old with oral cavity squamous cell carcinoma. The CDR3 runs from the conserved cysteine through the conserved F or W. A D gene is named only where the DNA matches it firmly. Clone size is shown for a subset of rows, as once, few, many or a class of expanded clone.

CDR3 DNA: TGTGCCAGCAGCTCCGGGACTAGCCCCAATGAGCAGTTCTTC
CDR3 protein: CASSSGTSPNEQFF
V gene: TRBV7-2
clone size: -
J gene: TRBJ2-1
CDR3 length: 14
D gene: TRBD2

CDR3 DNA: TGTGCCAGCAGCTTTGGACTAGCGAGGAACACCGGGGAGCTGTTTTTT
CDR3 protein: CASSFGLARNTGELFF
V gene: TRBV11-2
clone size: -
J gene: TRBJ2-2
CDR3 length: 16
D gene: TRBD2

CDR3 DNA: TGTGCCAGCAGCCAAGATGCCCAGGGCTATGGCTACACCTTC
CDR3 protein: CASSQDAQGYGYTF
V gene: TRBV4-2
clone size: few
J gene: TRBJ1-2
CDR3 length: 14
D gene: -

CDR3 DNA: TGCGCCAGCAGCCAAGAAAGGGCCCAGCCCCAGCATTTT
CDR3 protein: CASSQERAQPQHF
V gene: TRBV4-1
clone size: -
J gene: TRBJ1-5
CDR3 length: 13
D gene: -

CDR3 DNA: TGTGTCTGGAGTCGGGAAGGGCGTAATTCACCCCTCCACTTT
CDR3 protein: CVWSREGRNSPLHF
V gene: TRBV30
clone size: few
J gene: TRBJ1-6
CDR3 length: 14
D gene: -

CDR3 DNA: TGTGCCAGCAGTGAAAGGGAAGGACTAGACGATAGGACTGAGCAGTTCTTC
CDR3 protein: CASSEREGLDDRTEQFF
V gene: TRBV6-1
clone size: -
J gene: TRBJ2-1
CDR3 length: 17
D gene: TRBD2

CDR3 DNA: TGCGCCAGCACTCTTGGCGCTTCCTACGAGCAGTACTTC
CDR3 protein: CASTLGASYEQYF
V gene: TRBV5-1
clone size: -
J gene: TRBJ2-7
CDR3 length: 13
D gene: -

CDR3 DNA: TGCGCCAGCAGCCGTCCCGGGACAGGGAACACTGAAGCTTTCTTT
CDR3 protein: CASSRPGTGNTEAFF
V gene: TRBV5-1
clone size: -
J gene: TRBJ1-1
CDR3 length: 15
D gene: TRBD1

CDR3 DNA: TGTGCCAGCAGCTTGGTGGGCCGGTCCTACGAGCAGTACTTC
CDR3 protein: CASSLVGRSYEQYF
V gene: TRBV7-2
clone size: few
J gene: TRBJ2-7
CDR3 length: 14
D gene: -

CDR3 DNA: TGTGCCAGCAGCTTGCCGTCTAGCGGGCGCTCCTACAATGAGCAGTTCTTC
CDR3 protein: CASSLPSSGRSYNEQFF
V gene: TRBV7-9
clone size: -
J gene: TRBJ2-1
CDR3 length: 17
D gene: TRBD2

CDR3 DNA: TGTGCCAGCAGTCCAATCGGGACTAGCGGGAGGACGACAGATACGCAGTATTTT
CDR3 protein: CASSPIGTSGRTTDTQYF
V gene: TRBV6-4
clone size: -
J gene: TRBJ2-3
CDR3 length: 18
D gene: TRBD2

CDR3 DNA: TGTGCCAGCTCACCGGGACAGGGGGCAAAGTCCGGGGAGCTGTTTTTT
CDR3 protein: CASSPGQGAKSGELFF
V gene: TRBV18
clone size: few
J gene: TRBJ2-2
CDR3 length: 16
D gene: TRBD1

CDR3 DNA: TGTGCCAGCAGTTCACATATCATGAACACTGAAGCTTTCTTT
CDR3 protein: CASSSHIMNTEAFF
V gene: TRBV28
clone size: -
J gene: TRBJ1-1
CDR3 length: 14
D gene: -

CDR3 DNA: TGTGCCAGCAGTTTACTTGGCGGGACAGGGGATGGCTACACCTTC
CDR3 protein: CASSLLGGTGDGYTF
V gene: TRBV27
clone size: -
J gene: TRBJ1-2
CDR3 length: 15
D gene: TRBD1

CDR3 DNA: TGTGCCAGCACCCTTCGACAGGGGACCGGGGAGCTGTTTTTT
CDR3 protein: CASTLRQGTGELFF
V gene: TRBV2
clone size: -
J gene: TRBJ2-2
CDR3 length: 14
D gene: TRBD1

CDR3 DNA: TGTGCCAGCAGCAAAAATGGCCAAATGCCAGGGAGACATGGCTACACCTTC
CDR3 protein: CASSKNGQMPGRHGYTF
V gene: TRBV21-1
clone size: -
J gene: TRBJ1-2
CDR3 length: 17
D gene: -

CDR3 DNA: TGTGCCAGCTCACCAGGGGTTATCCAGTACTTC
CDR3 protein: CASSPGVIQYF
V gene: TRBV18
clone size: few
J gene: TRBJ2-5
CDR3 length: 11
D gene: -

CDR3 DNA: TGTGCCAGCAGCTGGAATAGCGGGGGGGAAAACATTCAGTACTTC
CDR3 protein: CASSWNSGGENIQYF
V gene: TRBV7-8
clone size: -
J gene: TRBJ2-4
CDR3 length: 15
D gene: TRBD2

CDR3 DNA: TGTGCCAGCGGCCCCGGACAAAATCTCTATGGCTACACCTTC
CDR3 protein: CASGPGQNLYGYTF
V gene: TRBV9
clone size: -
J gene: TRBJ1-2
CDR3 length: 14
D gene: -

CDR3 DNA: TGTGCCCCTCCGGCGGCTTTCTACGAGCAGTACTTC
CDR3 protein: CAPPAAFYEQYF
V gene: TRBV19
clone size: -
J gene: TRBJ2-7
CDR3 length: 12
D gene: -

CDR3 DNA: TGTGCCAGCAGCTCCCACCGGGACAGCGCTTCCTACGAGCAGTACTTC
CDR3 protein: CASSSHRDSASYEQYF
V gene: TRBV5-8
clone size: once
J gene: TRBJ2-7
CDR3 length: 16
D gene: TRBD1

CDR3 DNA: TGTGCCAGCAGCTTATACAGGCGGTCAGAAGGGAACACTGAAGCTTTCTTT
CDR3 protein: CASSLYRRSEGNTEAFF
V gene: TRBV5-6
clone size: -
J gene: TRBJ1-1
CDR3 length: 17
D gene: -

CDR3 DNA: TGTGCCAGCAGTTCTCCGGGACAGGGCTCCTACGAGCAGTACTTC
CDR3 protein: CASSSPGQGSYEQYF
V gene: TRBV6-5
clone size: -
J gene: TRBJ2-7
CDR3 length: 15
D gene: TRBD1

CDR3 DNA: TGTGCCAGCAGCTTTTCCGGGACACCGGCCACCCAGTTCTTC
CDR3 protein: CASSFSGTPATQFF
V gene: TRBV27
clone size: once
J gene: TRBJ2-1
CDR3 length: 14
D gene: -

CDR3 DNA: TGTGCCAGTAGTGGACGGACAGGGGGCGTTTTGTACGAGCAGTACTTC
CDR3 protein: CASSGRTGGVLYEQYF
V gene: TRBV19
clone size: -
J gene: TRBJ2-7
CDR3 length: 16
D gene: TRBD1

CDR3 DNA: TGTGCCAGCAGTGAGACAGGCCCCACTGAAGCTTTCTTT
CDR3 protein: CASSETGPTEAFF
V gene: TRBV6-5
clone size: -
J gene: TRBJ1-1
CDR3 length: 13
D gene: -

CDR3 DNA: TGCGCCAGCAGCTCGGGCCATCTAAGCGCAGATACGCAGTATTTT
CDR3 protein: CASSSGHLSADTQYF
V gene: TRBV5-1
clone size: -
J gene: TRBJ2-3
CDR3 length: 15
D gene: -

CDR3 DNA: TGTGCCAGCAGTGGTGTTGGCCTGGGAGGGACTGAAGCTTTCTTT
CDR3 protein: CASSGVGLGGTEAFF
V gene: TRBV6-4
clone size: few
J gene: TRBJ1-1
CDR3 length: 15
D gene: -

CDR3 DNA: TGTGCCACCAGCAGACTGACAGGGGAAGAGACCCAGTACTTC
CDR3 protein: CATSRLTGEETQYF
V gene: TRBV15
clone size: -
J gene: TRBJ2-5
CDR3 length: 14
D gene: TRBD1